This TCR beta chain was retrieved from a study of human T cells and chemical hapten exposure. Study context: Patches that contained 0.01% DPC were applied to the upper back and read at 6 days. Per-sample TCR yields varied mainly from small pooled library volume differences. Whole-study findings and limits: DPC sensitization did not alter TCRs above 1 in 1000 frequency. Patch test score showed a positive correlation with PT1 expanded TCR counts.

Germline assignment: CDR1 GTSNPN and CDR2 SVGIG (reference sequence). CDR3 length equals 14 residues. The ends were cut back, 2 bases at V and 3 bases at J, with 11 bases in the middle. Time point given: patch test 1, 2 weeks after DPC sensitization. Treatment denoted: therapeutic diphenylcyclopropenone sensitization with weekly scalp DPC. The study extracted total RNA from unfractionated whole blood. This clonotype was observed at least ten times. Its antigen remains unidentified. TCRdb called the RACE reads again in MiXCR, with one record for every CDR3 protein. The sample carries approximately 52,000 distinct CDR3 sequences, roughly 11% recorded once.

This chain joins TRBV30 and TRBJ1-5; no definite D call. This TCR derives from a woman aged 35 to 49 with alopecia areata. Some clones in this sample may be carry-over from other donors' samples. The sequences come from whole blood, collected in connection with sensitization to the hapten diphenylcyclopropenone (DPC). The CDR3 DNA reads as TGTGCCTGGAGTACGGGATGGGCCAATCAGCCCCAGCATTTT. This encodes CAWSTGWANQPQHF.